This TCR beta chain derives from a study of radiotherapy plus CTLA-4 blockade in lung cancer. Study as a whole: Objective responses arose in 15% to 20% of patients, and about 32% experienced disease control.

Study-wide findings and caveats: In blood, tumor-derived TCR clones expanded after radiotherapy plus ipilimumab. Reported findings show early blood T cell clone dynamics, with interferon-beta, best predicted response.

Concerning this clone: Its cognate antigen is unknown.

Chemo-refractory metastatic non-small-cell lung cancer patients received focal radiation with ipilimumab CTLA-4 blockade. TCRdb's copy holds only in-frame clones and misses some; the assay was immunoSEQ multiplex PCR. Counted here are about 87,000 clones, roughly 86% occurring once; the ten biggest clones make up approximately 15%. Losses at the gene ends were 5 bases for V and 0 bases for J; bases not matched to a gene: 6. The germline gives CDR1 SGHAT, CDR2 FQNNGV. The length of the CDR3 is 16 residues. The receptor was derived from a human donor with non-small cell lung cancer that progressed on radiotherapy plus ipilimumab. The chain couples TRBV11-2 to TRBJ1-3, with TRBD1 matching 8 bases. The input for sequencing was peripheral blood, taken from a patient treated with radiotherapy plus ipilimumab. CDR3 sequence: CASSPGQALSGNTIYF. CDR3 nucleotide sequence: TGTGCCAGCAGCCCGGGACAGGCACTCTCTGGAAACACCATATATTTT.